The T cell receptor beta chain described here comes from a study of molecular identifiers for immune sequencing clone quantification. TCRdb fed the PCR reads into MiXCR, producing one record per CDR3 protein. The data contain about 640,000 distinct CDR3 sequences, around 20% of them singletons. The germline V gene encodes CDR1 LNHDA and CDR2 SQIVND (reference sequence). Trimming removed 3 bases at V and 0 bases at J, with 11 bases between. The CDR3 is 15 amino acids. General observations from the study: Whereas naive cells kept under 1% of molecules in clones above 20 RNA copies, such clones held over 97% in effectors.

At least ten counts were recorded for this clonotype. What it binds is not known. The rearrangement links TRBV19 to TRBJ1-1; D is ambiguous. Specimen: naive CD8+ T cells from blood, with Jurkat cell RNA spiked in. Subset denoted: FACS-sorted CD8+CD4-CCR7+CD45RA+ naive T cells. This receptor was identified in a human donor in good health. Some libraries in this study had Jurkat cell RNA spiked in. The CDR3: CASSIGTYMNTEAFF. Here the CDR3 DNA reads TGTGCCAGTAGTATTGGAACCTACATGAACACTGAAGCTTTCTTT.